This T cell receptor (beta chain) was documented in a study of blood T cell repertoires in COVID-19. This CDR3 spans 13 amino acids. Trimming stripped 3 bases from V and 2 bases from J, with 10 bases between. Germline CDR1 DFQATT, CDR2 SNEGSKA (reference sequence). The repertoire was sequenced with immunoSEQ multiplex PCR; TCRdb's copy has only in-frame clones and lacks some. Seen here are 290,000 or so clones, around 87% observed once, and the top ten hold over 1%. The chain links TRBV20-1 to TRBJ1-1; D is uncertain. Material for sequencing was peripheral blood. The sequence came from an older man with acute or convalescent COVID-19. The CDR3 region is CSASSGSNTEAFF. In DNA form, the CDR3 reads TGCAGTGCTAGTTCCGGGAGTAACACTGAAGCTTTCTTT.